This TCR beta chain was captured by sequencing in a study of blood T cell repertoires in COVID-19. The V end was cut by 3 bases, the J end by 1 base, with 20 bases between. The CDR3 runs to 18 residues. Looked up from germline, CDR1 is SGHNT and CDR2 is YYREEE (reference sequence). In the study's own analysis: Nucleated cell counts were estimated from reference gene primer amplification. Clones were read by immunoSEQ multiplex PCR, and TCRdb kept only the in-frame ones, dropping some. That table gives V, J and clone size, and the DNA gave D and trimming. The sample consists of some 89,000 clones, 81% of them appearing once.

The J gene is TRBJ1-3, the V gene TRBV5-4; D possibly corresponds to TRBD1 (6 bases). The specimen sequenced was peripheral blood. The receptor was isolated from a man between 60 and 70 years old with acute or convalescent COVID-19. CDR3 protein: CASSSLAGTRRSGNTIYF. The DNA for the CDR3 is TGTGCCAGCAGCTCGTTAGCCGGGACAAGGAGATCTGGAAACACCATATATTTT. Complete variable domain (other parts from reference TRBV5-4 and TRBJ1-3): ETGVTQSPTHLIKTRGQQVTLRCSSQSGHNTVSWYQQALGQGPQFIFQYYREEENGRGNFPPRFSGLQFPNYSSELNVNALELDDSALYLCASSSLAGTRRSGNTIYFGEGSWLTVV.